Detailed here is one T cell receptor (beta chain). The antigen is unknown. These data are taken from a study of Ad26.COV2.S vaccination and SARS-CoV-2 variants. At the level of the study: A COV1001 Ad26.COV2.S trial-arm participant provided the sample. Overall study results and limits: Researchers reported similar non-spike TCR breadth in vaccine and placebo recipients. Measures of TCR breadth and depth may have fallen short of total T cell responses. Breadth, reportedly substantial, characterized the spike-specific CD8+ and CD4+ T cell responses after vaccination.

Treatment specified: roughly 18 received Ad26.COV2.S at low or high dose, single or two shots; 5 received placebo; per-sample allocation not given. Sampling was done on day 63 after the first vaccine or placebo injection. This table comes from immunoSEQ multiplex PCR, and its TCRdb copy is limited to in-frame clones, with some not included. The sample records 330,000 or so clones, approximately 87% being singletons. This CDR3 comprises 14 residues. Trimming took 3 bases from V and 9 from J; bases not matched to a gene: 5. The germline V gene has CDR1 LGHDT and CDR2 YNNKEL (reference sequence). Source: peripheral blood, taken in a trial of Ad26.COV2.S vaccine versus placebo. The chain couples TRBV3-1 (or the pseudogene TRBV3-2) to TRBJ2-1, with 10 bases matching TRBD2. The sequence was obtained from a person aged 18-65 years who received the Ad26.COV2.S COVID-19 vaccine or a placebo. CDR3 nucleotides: TGTGCCAGCAGCCAGCCAAGCGGGAGGGGTGAGCAGTTCTTC. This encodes CASSQPSGRGEQFF.